The 18 T cell receptor beta chains below come from one sample, sequenced in a study of cytomegalovirus exposure and HLA in healthy donors (TCRdb year 2017). Receptor amplification or capture employed the immunoSEQ multiplex PCR assay. For the multiplex PCR, a mixture combining 60 forward primers for TCR Vbeta segments and 13 reverse primers for TCR Jbeta segments was used. TCRdb limited this immuneACCESS table to in-frame rearrangements with V and J called. A share of clones is missing; checked studies link under half to unresolved V genes, and the rest is unexplained. This sample is represented by just over 150,000 clones; 65% to 90% of them were singletons. In total, the top ten clones hold about 2% of the sample. Sample: PBMCs. The source of these receptors is a woman in her late teens or twenties in good health and CMV-seronegative.

V usage is TRBV29-1 and J usage is TRBJ1-1; perhaps TRBD1 as D (6 bases). Germline V gene lookup returns CDR1 SQVTM and CDR2 ANQGSEA. The germline V and J ends were trimmed by 5 bases and 7 bases, with 20 bases remaining between them. The CDR3 contains 14 residues. CDR3 protein: CSVRRQDRNREAFF. The CDR3 DNA is TGCAGCGTTCGCCGGCAAGACAGGAATCGTGAAGCTTTCTTT.

The V gene is TRBV27, the J gene TRBJ2-7, with TRBD1 matching 7 bases. Germline V gene lookup returns CDR1 MNHEY and CDR2 SMNVEV (reference sequence). This CDR3 comprises 10 residues. V trimming: 8 bases; J trimming: 12 bases; junction bases outside the gene matches: 7. The DNA of the CDR3 is TGTGCCAGCTTCTCCGGGACAGTGTACTTC. Protein: CASFSGTVYF.

V usage is TRBV9 and J usage is TRBJ1-6; D might be TRBD1 (6 bases). The length of the CDR3 is 14 residues. CDR1 is SGDLS, CDR2 YYNGEE, per germline. Deletions cut 3 bases from V and 6 bases from J, with 10 bases between. In DNA, the CDR3 is TGTGCCAGCAGCGCACAGGGAATTAATTCACCCCTCCACTTT. It is translated as CASSAQGINSPLHF.

The rearrangement links TRBV2 to TRBJ2-1; D uncertain. The CDR3 consists of 11 residues. V was pared by 7 bases and J by 4 bases, with 5 bases between. Per germline, CDR1 SNHLY and CDR2 FYNNEI. CDR3 in amino acids: CASMSYNEQFF. In DNA, the CDR3 is TGTGCCAGCATGTCATACAATGAGCAGTTCTTC.

The rearrangement links TRBV7-2 to TRBJ2-3; 9 bases agree with TRBD2. Germline V gives CDR1 SGHTA, CDR2 FQGNSA. With V trimmed by 5 bases and J by 0 bases, 9 bases remained unmatched. The CDR3 has 17 residues. The chain's CDR3 is CASSPFSGGDSTDTQYF. DNA for the CDR3: TGTGCCAGCAGCCCCTTTAGCGGGGGTGATAGCACAGATACGCAGTATTTT.

The chain links TRBV19 to TRBJ1-2; 8 nucleotides agree with TRBD1. Unmatched junction bases numbered 11, after V lost 8 bases and J lost 3 bases. Germline V lookup: CDR1 LNHDA, CDR2 SQIVND (reference sequence). The CDR3 is 15 residues long. CDR3 residues: CASGDRSQGDYGYTF. The CDR3 DNA is TGTGCCAGTGGGGACAGGTCGCAGGGTGACTATGGCTACACCTTC.

This clone was picked up one time. The CDR3 bases are TGTGCCAGCTCCCCTTTGGCGGGGACTTACAATGAGCAGTTCTTC. Residues: CASSPLAGTYNEQFF. The V and J genes are TRBV5-4 and TRBJ2-1; D may be TRBD2 (6 bases). The CDR3 length is 15 residues. Deletions cut 7 bases from V and 4 bases from J, with 18 bases between. Germline CDR1 SGHNT, CDR2 YYREEE (reference sequence). The complete variable domain, with remaining parts taken from reference TRBV5-4 and TRBJ2-1, reads ETGVTQSPTHLIKTRGQQVTLRCSSQSGHNTVSWYQQALGQGPQFIFQYYREEENGRGNFPPRFSGLQFPNYSSELNVNALELDDSALYLCASSPLAGTYNEQFFGPGTRLTVL.

V gene TRBV28 combines with J gene TRBJ2-4; TRBD1 matches at 8 bases. Trimming cost V 1 base and J 7 bases; bases outside gene matches: 12. This CDR3 has 17 residues. Per the germline V gene, CDR1 is MDHEN and CDR2 is SYDVKM. As DNA, the CDR3 is TGTGCCAGCAGTTTATTAATCCCAGGGGGCGGTGGGAACATTCAGTACTTC. It translates to CASSLLIPGGGGNIQYF.

The rearrangement joins TRBV9 to TRBJ2-1, with 7 bases matching TRBD1. The length of the CDR3 is 15 residues. The V segment lost 3 bases and the J segment 4 bases; nucleotides outside the gene matches: 7. Germline lookup yields CDR1 SGDLS and CDR2 YYNGEE. The CDR3 region has the DNA TGTGCCAGCAGCGACCCGGGACAGAAATACAATGAGCAGTTCTTC. Protein product: CASSDPGQKYNEQFF.

This sequence joins TRBV11-2 and TRBJ2-1, with 8 positions matching TRBD2. The germline V gene has CDR1 SGHAT and CDR2 FQNNGV. V lost 5 bases, J lost 8 bases, and 8 bases stayed unmatched. The CDR3 is 14 residues long. The CDR3 spells CASSASGLGDEQFF. CDR3 nucleotide sequence: TGTGCCAGCAGCGCCTCGGGACTAGGAGATGAGCAGTTCTTC.

V and J are TRBV7-9 and TRBJ2-1, with TRBD1 matching 7 bases. This CDR3 region has 14 residues. Germline loops: CDR1 SEHNR, CDR2 FQNEAQ (reference sequence). V shed 4 bases, J shed 5 bases, and the junction held 5 bases outside the gene matches. The CDR3 reads CASSSYRGHNEQFF. CDR3 in DNA: TGTGCCAGCAGCTCCTACAGGGGTCACAATGAGCAGTTCTTC.

V is TRBV19 and J is TRBJ1-4, with a possible D match to TRBD1 (6 bases). Germline V gives CDR1 LNHDA, CDR2 SQIVND (reference sequence). Deletions cut 7 bases from V and 4 bases from J, with 16 bases between. This CDR3 comprises 15 residues. CDR3 loop: CASTGALGNNEKLFF. Written as DNA, the CDR3 is TGTGCCAGTACAGGGGCCCTAGGAAATAATGAAAAACTGTTTTTT.

The sample holds one count of this clone. The chain couples TRBV6-1 to TRBJ1-2; maybe TRBD1 (6 bases). This CDR3 has 14 amino acids. CDR1 is MNHNS and CDR2 is SASEGT in the germline V gene. The V end was cut by 3 bases, the J end by 5 bases, with 13 bases between. CDR3 loop: CASSDRGAEYGYTF. The CDR3 nucleotides read TGTGCCAGCAGTGACAGGGGAGCCGAATATGGCTACACCTTC.

The chain joins TRBV11-2 to TRBJ1-1; D is perhaps TRBD1 (6 bases). The V gene's germline CDR1 is SGHAT and CDR2 FQNNGV. V shed 1 base and J shed 1 base, with 7 bases lying between them. This CDR3 region has 14 residues. The CDR3, as DNA: TGTGCCAGCAGCTTAGCAGGGGAGAACACTGAAGCTTTCTTT. Amino acid sequence: CASSLAGENTEAFF.

The chain employs TRBV5-4 and TRBJ1-1; D remains unclear. V dropped 1 base and J dropped 3 bases, with 19 bases sitting between them. This CDR3 has 17 residues. CDR1 and CDR2 (germline): SGHNT, YYREEE (reference sequence). The CDR3 nucleotides are TGTGCCAGCAGCTTGAGAACGTTGTTGGGGAGGGACACTGAAGCTTTCTTT. Its protein product is CASSLRTLLGRDTEAFF.

The genes are TRBV28 and TRBJ1-6, with D possibly being TRBD1 (5 bases). The length of the CDR3 is 16 residues. Germline values: CDR1 MDHEN, CDR2 SYDVKM. V was pared by 7 bases and J by 7 bases, with 20 bases between. In DNA form, the CDR3 reads TGTGCCAGCAAGACTGAGGGTTTCGGGGGAAATTCACCCCTCCACTTT. Translation: CASKTEGFGGNSPLHF. The variable domain in full, with the rest retrieved from reference TRBV28 and TRBJ1-6, is DVKVTQSSRYLVKRTGEKVFLECVQDMDHENMFWYRQDPGLGLRLIYFSYDVKMKEKGDIPEGYSVSREKKERFSLILESASTNQTSMYLCASKTEGFGGNSPLHFGNGTRLTVT.

CDR3 loop: CASSFPDALRRRNTIYF. The CDR3 DNA is TGTGCCAGCAGTTTCCCCGATGCTCTGCGGAGGCGAAACACCATATATTTT. The V and J genes are TRBV27 and TRBJ1-3; D remains ambiguous. V lost 3 bases and J 5 bases, leaving 20 bases between the germline ends. The CDR3 totals 17 residues. The germline V gene encodes CDR1 MNHEY and CDR2 SMNVEV (reference sequence).

The chain joins TRBV28 to TRBJ1-4, with TRBD1 matching 8 bases. The CDR3 spans 15 residues. V shed 4 bases and J 6 bases; nucleotides not matched to a gene: 7. Germline CDR1 reads MDHEN; CDR2 reads SYDVKM. The CDR3 DNA is TGTGCCAGCAGTTCCGCTGGACAGGGTCATGAAAAACTGTTTTTT. Translated, it gives CASSSAGQGHEKLFF.